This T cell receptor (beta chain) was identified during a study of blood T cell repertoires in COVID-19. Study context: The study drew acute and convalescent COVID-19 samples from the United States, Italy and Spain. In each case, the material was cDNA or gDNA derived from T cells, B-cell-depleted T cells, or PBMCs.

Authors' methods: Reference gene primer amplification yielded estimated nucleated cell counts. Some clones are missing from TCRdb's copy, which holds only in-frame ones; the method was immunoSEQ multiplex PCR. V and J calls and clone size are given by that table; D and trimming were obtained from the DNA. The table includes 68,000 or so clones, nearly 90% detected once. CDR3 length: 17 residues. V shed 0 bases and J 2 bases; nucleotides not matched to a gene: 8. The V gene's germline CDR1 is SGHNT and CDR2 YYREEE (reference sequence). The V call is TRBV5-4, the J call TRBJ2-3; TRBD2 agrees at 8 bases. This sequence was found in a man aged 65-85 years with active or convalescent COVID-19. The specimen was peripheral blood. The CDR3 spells CASSLGISSGPTDTQYF. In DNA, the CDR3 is TGTGCCAGCAGCTTGGGAATTTCTAGCGGGCCCACAGATACGCAGTATTTT.